The 2 T cell receptor beta chains below all came from one sample that was sequenced in a study of long-term antiretroviral therapy in people with HIV. With survey level as its setting, the immunoSEQ assay was v3.0. TCRdb keeps only in-frame clones here, not all; method: immunoSEQ multiplex PCR. The repertoire holds about 23,000 clones, approximately 86% seen once, with more than 10% in the top ten. The source was unsorted PBMCs, collected 1.6 years after starting antiretroviral therapy. The receptors were sampled from a man aged 40-55 years with HIV.

This clone was observed a single time. The genes are TRBV9 and TRBJ2-5; unclear D gene. V was clipped by 4 bases and J by 3 bases, with 19 bases between them. Germline lookup yields CDR1 SGDLS and CDR2 YYNGEE. This CDR3 spans 16 amino acids. CDR3 loop: CASSPTAQQLKETQYF. The CDR3 coding sequence is TGTGCCAGCAGCCCGACGGCCCAGCAACTTAAAGAGACCCAGTACTTC.

The CDR3 region is CASSELKGHNEQFF. The CDR3 coding sequence is TGCGCCAGCAGTGAGTTGAAGGGGCACAATGAGCAGTTCTTC. The J gene is TRBJ2-1, the V gene TRBV10-2; D possibly corresponds to TRBD1 (5 bases). Germline lookup yields CDR1 WSHSY and CDR2 SAAADI. The CDR3 is made up of 14 amino acids. V was shortened by 1 base and J by 5 bases, with 9 bases between the two germline ends.